This T cell receptor (beta chain) was documented in a study of blood T cell repertoires in COVID-19. Looking at the study overall: Samples came from the United States, Italy and Spain, spanning acute and convalescent COVID-19. Sources were T cells, B-cell-depleted T cells, or PBMCs; the material itself was cDNA or gDNA.

Assay used: immunoSEQ multiplex PCR; TCRdb lists only in-frame clones, some missing. The table has around 160,000 clones, 80% to 90% seen once. The V segment lost 3 bases and the J segment 4 bases; nucleotides outside the gene matches: 5. The CDR3 runs to 16 residues. The germline CDR1 and CDR2 sequences are MNHNS and SASEGT. Recruited during active infection, patients (from Seattle) were subsequently followed longitudinally. Sample: peripheral blood. The chain carries TRBV6-1 and TRBJ1-4, with 10 bases matching TRBD1. The origin of this receptor is a man between 18 and 35 years old with COVID-19, enrolled during active disease. CDR3 sequence: CASSDGQGGGNEKLFF. In nucleotides, the CDR3 is TGTGCCAGCAGTGACGGACAGGGGGGGGGTAATGAAAAACTGTTTTTT.